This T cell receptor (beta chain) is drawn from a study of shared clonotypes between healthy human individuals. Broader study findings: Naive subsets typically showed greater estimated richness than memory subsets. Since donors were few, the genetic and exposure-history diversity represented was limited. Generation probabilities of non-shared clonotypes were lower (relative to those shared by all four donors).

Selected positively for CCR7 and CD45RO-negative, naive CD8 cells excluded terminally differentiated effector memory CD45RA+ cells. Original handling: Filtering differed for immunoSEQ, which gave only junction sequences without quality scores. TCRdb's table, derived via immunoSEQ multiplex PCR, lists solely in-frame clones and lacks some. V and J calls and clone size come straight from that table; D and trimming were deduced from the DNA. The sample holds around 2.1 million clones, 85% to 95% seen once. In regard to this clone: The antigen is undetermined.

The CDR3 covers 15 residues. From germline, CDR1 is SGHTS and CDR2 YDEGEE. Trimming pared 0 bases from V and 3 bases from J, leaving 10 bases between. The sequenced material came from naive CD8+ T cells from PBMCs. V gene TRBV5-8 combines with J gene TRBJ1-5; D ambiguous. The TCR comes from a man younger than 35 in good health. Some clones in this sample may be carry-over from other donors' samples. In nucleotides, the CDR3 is TGTGCCAGCAGCTTGGCAGAGGTTTCCAATCAGCCCCAGCATTTT. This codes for CASSLAEVSNQPQHF.